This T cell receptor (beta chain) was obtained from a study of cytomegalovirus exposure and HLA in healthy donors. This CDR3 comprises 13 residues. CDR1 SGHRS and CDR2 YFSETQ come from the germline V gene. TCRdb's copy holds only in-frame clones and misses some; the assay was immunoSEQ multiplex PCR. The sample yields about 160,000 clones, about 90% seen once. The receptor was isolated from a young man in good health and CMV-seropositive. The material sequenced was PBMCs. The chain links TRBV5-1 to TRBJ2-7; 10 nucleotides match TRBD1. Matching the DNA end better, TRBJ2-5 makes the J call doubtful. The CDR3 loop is CASSGGQGRTQYF. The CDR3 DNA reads TGCGCCAGCAGCGGGGGACAGGGGCGGACCCAGTACTTC.